The text below deals with one T cell receptor (beta chain). This specimen belongs to a study of OX40 agonist ivuxolimab in advanced cancers. Study details: Those enrolled were 82.7% male, with a mean age of around 55 years and ages from about 20 to 85. Partial responses were recorded for three patients, including one with hepatocellular carcinoma and two with cutaneous melanoma.

Clones were sequenced by immunoSEQ multiplex PCR, and TCRdb holds only the in-frame ones, with some missing. The table includes 73,000 or so clones, 82% detected once. Trimming removed 1 base from V and 3 bases from J, with 6 bases in between. CDR3 length equals 13 residues. The germline gives CDR1 MNHEY, CDR2 SMNVEV (reference sequence). Patients with autoimmune history or systemic immunosuppression were excluded. Sequences were derived from CD4+ or CD8+ T cells sorted from blood, sampled in a trial of the OX40 agonist ivuxolimab. The source of this sequence is an adult with an advanced solid tumor such as melanoma, head and neck, liver or kidney cancer. V is TRBV27 and J is TRBJ1-1; D gene unclear. The CDR3 spells CASSLLSDTEAFF. The CDR3, as DNA: TGTGCCAGCAGTTTATTGTCTGACACTGAAGCTTTCTTT.